One and the same sample provided the 31 T cell receptor beta chains below, sequenced in a study of blood T cell repertoires in COVID-19. The repertoire was sequenced with immunoSEQ multiplex PCR; TCRdb's copy has only in-frame clones and lacks some. The data hold about 100,000 clones, with over 65% observed a single time. Source material: peripheral blood. The receptors were sampled from a human donor in a cohort sampled during active COVID-19.

The rearrangement uses TRBV11-2 and TRBJ2-1; 9 positions match TRBD2. The CDR3 runs 15 residues. V gave up 1 base and J gave up 8 bases; unmatched junction bases: 6. In germline, CDR1 is SGHAT, CDR2 FQNNGV. DNA of the CDR3: TGTGCCAGCAGCTTAGCGGGACTAGCTCTTCATGAGCAGTTCTTC. Translating it yields CASSLAGLALHEQFF.

The rearrangement uses TRBV29-1 and TRBJ1-2; 7 bases match TRBD1. V lost 3 bases, J lost 7 bases, and 14 bases stayed unmatched. The CDR3 loop spans 15 amino acids. Per the germline V gene, CDR1 is SQVTM and CDR2 is ANQGSEA. CDR3 sequence (DNA): TGCAGCGTTGATCTACAAAGACAGGGAAAGGTTGGCTACACCTTC. This sequence encodes CSVDLQRQGKVGYTF.

CDR3 sequence: CATGGSGRSYNEQFF. In DNA, the CDR3 is TGTGCCACCGGCGGTAGCGGGAGATCCTACAATGAGCAGTTCTTC. The chain joins TRBV10-3 to TRBJ2-1; TRBD2 matches at 9 bases. Germline CDR1 is ENHRY and CDR2 is SYGVKD. With 10 bases clipped from V and 1 base from J, the junction kept 8 bases outside the gene matches. The CDR3 runs 15 residues.

The chain employs TRBV10-1 and TRBJ2-5; 12 bases agree with TRBD2. Germline V gives CDR1 WNHNN, CDR2 SYGVQD (reference sequence). V lost 8 bases and J lost 5; bases outside the gene matches: 9. CDR3 length: 15 residues. The CDR3 sequence: CASPVGLAGPETQYF. The CDR3, as DNA: TGCGCCAGCCCCGTGGGACTAGCGGGCCCCGAGACCCAGTACTTC.

This sequence joins TRBV3-1 (or the pseudogene TRBV3-2) and TRBJ2-1; 8 nucleotides align to TRBD2. CDR1 LGHDT and CDR2 YNNKEL come from the germline V gene (reference sequence). Trimming at V came to 2 bases and at J to 9 bases, leaving 9 bases not matched to a gene. The CDR3 runs 15 residues. CDR3 nucleotides: TGTGCCAGCAGCCAACGGGGGGGCCTTTGGGGTGAGCAGTTCTTC. Translating it yields CASSQRGGLWGEQFF.

J is TRBJ1-2 and V is TRBV7-2; 11 nucleotides agree with TRBD1. With 4 bases clipped from V and 8 bases from J, the junction kept 6 bases outside the gene matches. CDR1 and CDR2 from the germline V gene are SGHTA and FQGNSA. The CDR3 has 14 amino acids. CDR3 DNA: TGTGCCAGCAGCTGGCGGGACAGGGGGGAGGGCTACACCTTC. Translating it yields CASSWRDRGEGYTF.

This chain connects TRBV6-5 to TRBJ2-7; D gene ambiguous. The CDR3 contains 11 residues. The V gene lost 6 bases and the J gene lost 6 bases, with 9 bases spanning the gap. CDR1 is MNHEY, CDR2 SVGAGI, per germline. This CDR3 is CASSARSEQYF. The CDR3 DNA sequence: TGTGCCAGCAGCGCAAGGAGCGAGCAGTACTTC.

J is TRBJ1-2 and V is TRBV19, with D possibly being TRBD1 (5 bases). Germline assignment: CDR1 LNHDA and CDR2 SQIVND (reference sequence). The CDR3 runs 14 residues. The V end lost 2 bases, the J end lost 4 bases, and 11 bases lay between the germline ends. CDR3 DNA sequence: TGTGCCAGTAGTATATCAGGGCAGGGCTATGGCTACACCTTC. This gives the protein CASSISGQGYGYTF.

The V gene is TRBV5-6, the J gene TRBJ1-4; TRBD1 agrees at 9 bases. CDR3 length equals 16 residues. J gave up 3 bases and V 5 bases, and 8 bases lay outside the gene matches. Germline CDR1 is SGHDT and CDR2 is YYEEEE. The CDR3 loop reads CASSSGQGRPNEKLFF. The CDR3 DNA is TGTGCCAGCAGTTCGGGACAGGGTCGCCCTAATGAAAAACTGTTTTTT.

This clone was observed a few times. The rearrangement uses TRBV24-1 and TRBJ2-2; a weak D match, TRBD2 (6 bases). V dropped 3 bases and J dropped 5 bases, with 24 bases sitting between them. Germline V gene data show CDR1 as KGHDR and CDR2 as SFDVKD. The length of the CDR3 is 19 residues. The CDR3 coding sequence is TGTGCCACCAGTGATCCCCGATTTGGAGGGGCGGTCGGGACCGGGGAGCTGTTTTTT. Protein sequence: CATSDPRFGGAVGTGELFF.

The chain is built from TRBV3-1 (or the pseudogene TRBV3-2) and TRBJ2-7; 9 bases fit TRBD1. Germline loops: CDR1 LGHDT, CDR2 YNNKEL (reference sequence). The CDR3 spans 18 residues. V gave up 0 bases and J gave up 5 bases; unmatched junction bases: 14. CDR3: CASSQEIIVWDRAHEQYF. CDR3 DNA: TGTGCCAGCAGCCAAGAAATCATAGTTTGGGACAGGGCCCACGAGCAGTACTTC.

The V call is TRBV2, the J call TRBJ2-5, with 10 bases lining up with TRBD2. Germline V lookup: CDR1 SNHLY, CDR2 FYNNEI. The CDR3 spans 12 residues. V gave up 8 bases and J gave up 5 bases; unmatched junction bases: 2. CDR3 DNA: TGTGCCAGCGGGGGACTAGCGGAGACCCAGTACTTC. Amino acids: CASGGLAETQYF.

The V gene is TRBV6-5, the J gene TRBJ1-1; D is possibly TRBD1 (6 bases). The CDR3 is 14 amino acids. V lost 5 bases and J lost 3, with 13 bases in between. The germline gives CDR1 MNHEY, CDR2 SVGAGI. The CDR3 spells CASSKQGFHTEAFF. CDR3 bases: TGTGCCAGCAGTAAACAGGGATTTCACACTGAAGCTTTCTTT.

The chain combines TRBV18 with TRBJ2-7; 9 nucleotides line up with TRBD1. Looked up from germline, CDR1 is KGHSH and CDR2 is LQKENI. The CDR3 length is 14 residues. V shed 3 bases and J 5 bases; nucleotides not matched to a gene: 5. CDR3 DNA: TGTGCCAGCTCACCGGGACAGGGTTCACACGAGCAGTACTTC. Its protein product is CASSPGQGSHEQYF.

The chain joins TRBV7-9 to TRBJ1-4, with D maybe TRBD1 (5 bases). Trimming took off 5 bases at V and 13 bases at J, with 14 bases between the two ends. The germline gives CDR1 SEHNR, CDR2 FQNEAQ (reference sequence). This CDR3 is 12 amino acids long. CDR3 nucleotides: TGTGCCAGCAGCCCACGGTCCCAGGGACTGTTTTTT. It codes for CASSPRSQGLFF.

The rearrangement uses TRBV24-1 and TRBJ2-1; 8 positions agree with TRBD1. Germline V gives CDR1 KGHDR, CDR2 SFDVKD. The CDR3 loop spans 15 amino acids. V was clipped by 3 bases and J by 5 bases; unmatched bases: 5. The CDR3 here is CATSDPQTGDNEQFF. The CDR3 nucleotides are TGTGCCACCAGTGATCCCCAGACAGGGGACAATGAGCAGTTCTTC.

This clone has a handful of counts. The V call is TRBV7-2, the J call TRBJ2-2; tentatively, D is TRBD1 (5 bases). This CDR3 is built from 16 residues. Deletions cut 4 bases from V and 5 bases from J, with 17 bases between. Looked up from germline, CDR1 is SGHTA and CDR2 is FQGNSA. The CDR3, as DNA: TGTGCCAGCAGCTCGGCTCTGGCAGGGCGGACCGGGGAGCTGTTTTTT. Residues: CASSSALAGRTGELFF.

V usage is TRBV6-5 and J usage is TRBJ1-2; D is undetermined. CDR1 and CDR2 (germline): MNHEY, SVGAGI. The V end lost 5 bases, the J end lost 8 bases, and 12 bases lay between the germline ends. The CDR3 consists of 12 residues. The CDR3 nucleotides are TGTGCCAGCAGTCCCCGAGGGTTCGGCTACACCTTC. This gives the protein CASSPRGFGYTF.

The chain couples TRBV3-1 (or the pseudogene TRBV3-2) to TRBJ2-7, with 8 bases matching TRBD1. Germline assignment: CDR1 LGHDT and CDR2 YNNKEL (reference sequence). J gave up 3 bases and V 5 bases, and 12 bases lay outside the gene matches. The length of the CDR3 is 16 residues. CDR3 in amino acids: CASSTGQAVKYYEQYF. In DNA form, the CDR3 reads TGTGCCAGCAGCACGGGACAGGCGGTTAAATACTACGAGCAGTACTTC.

Only one count was recorded for this clone. The J gene is TRBJ2-7, the V gene TRBV5-6; maybe TRBD2 (6 bases). V was clipped by 6 bases and J by 1 base, with 11 bases between them. The CDR3 extends over 13 amino acids. Germline V gives CDR1 SGHDT, CDR2 YYEEEE. The CDR3 here is CASNTGGSYEQYF. The CDR3 DNA reads TGTGCCAGCAACACCGGAGGGTCCTACGAGCAGTACTTC.

The chain is built from TRBV5-1 and TRBJ2-2, with a weak D call TRBD1 (6 bases). The CDR3 has 16 residues. The V gene's germline CDR1 is SGHRS and CDR2 YFSETQ. V gave up 0 bases and J gave up 6 bases, with 15 bases separating them. CDR3 sequence: CASSLVFGTRSGELFF. CDR3 nucleotides: TGCGCCAGCAGCTTGGTTTTTGGGACACGATCCGGGGAGCTGTTTTTT.

The CDR3 sequence: CASSRGQDLYEQYF. The CDR3 coding sequence is TGCGCCAGCAGCCGGGGACAGGATCTCTACGAGCAGTACTTC. The chain employs TRBV5-1 and TRBJ2-7; TRBD1 matches at 8 bases. Germline CDR1 reads SGHRS; CDR2 reads YFSETQ. V was clipped by 4 bases and J by 3 bases; unmatched bases: 6. This CDR3 spans 14 amino acids.

The chain employs TRBV7-9 and TRBJ1-5; possible D gene TRBD1, 6 bases. The germline CDR1 and CDR2 sequences are SEHNR and FQNEAQ (reference sequence). The CDR3 loop spans 16 amino acids. V was cut by 5 bases and J by 4 bases, with 18 bases left in between. The DNA of the CDR3 is TGTGCCAGCAGCCTGGGGGCGGGGGGAAGAAATCAGCCCCAGCATTTT. It yields the protein CASSLGAGGRNQPQHF.

This chain uses TRBV5-4 with TRBJ1-2; TRBD1 aligns across 7 bases. The CDR3 is 15 amino acids. Germline CDR1 is SGHNT and CDR2 is YYREEE (reference sequence). Losses at the gene ends were 4 bases for V and 2 bases for J; bases not matched to a gene: 8. The chain's CDR3 is CASSPTDRVNYGYTF. CDR3 sequence (DNA): TGTGCCAGCAGCCCTACTGACAGGGTGAACTATGGCTACACCTTC.

The chain recombines TRBV28 with TRBJ2-3; 8 positions agree with TRBD2. J lost 1 base, V lost 7 bases, and 10 bases had no gene match. The V gene's germline CDR1 is MDHEN and CDR2 SYDVKM. The CDR3 is 16 amino acids. The CDR3 spells CASTRTSTLGTDTQYF. Here the CDR3 DNA reads TGTGCCAGCACTAGGACTAGCACCTTGGGCACAGATACGCAGTATTTT.

In its sample, this clone was seen a few times. The CDR3 here is CAITGNPTGELFF. The CDR3, as DNA: TGTGCCATCACGGGGAATCCAACCGGGGAGCTGTTTTTT. The V call is TRBV10-3, the J call TRBJ2-2, with a weak D call TRBD2 (5 bases). CDR3 length: 13 residues. The germline V gene encodes CDR1 ENHRY and CDR2 SYGVKD. Trimming stripped 7 bases from V and 5 bases from J, with 11 bases between.

The V gene is TRBV7-8, the J gene TRBJ2-7; D unclear. There are 11 residues in the CDR3. Germline lookup yields CDR1 SGHVS and CDR2 FQNEAQ. Deletions cut 5 bases from V and 4 bases from J, with 6 bases between. The CDR3 reads CASSLTYEQYF. The CDR3 DNA reads TGTGCCAGCAGCCTCACTTACGAGCAGTACTTC.

A few counts support this clone. The rearrangement links TRBV19 to TRBJ1-5; 8 bases are a match to TRBD1. The V gene's germline CDR1 is LNHDA and CDR2 SQIVND (reference sequence). J lost 5 bases, V lost 9 bases, and 21 bases had no gene match. The CDR3 spans 18 residues. The CDR3: CASERVARDRLIYQPQHF. CDR3 in DNA: TGTGCCAGCGAAAGGGTAGCCCGGGACAGGTTAATTTATCAGCCCCAGCATTTT.

The chain uses TRBV2 and TRBJ2-5; D uncertain. Germline-derived CDR1 and CDR2 are SNHLY and FYNNEI. V dropped 7 bases and J dropped 1 base, with 10 bases sitting between them. The CDR3 is 13 amino acids. CDR3 in DNA: TGTGCCAGCATACGAGAAAGCCAAGAGACCCAGTACTTC. Protein product: CASIRESQETQYF.

The chain uses TRBV7-2 and TRBJ2-7, with TRBD2 matching over 8 bases. The germline V gene has CDR1 SGHTA and CDR2 FQGNSA. V shed 1 base and J 3 bases; nucleotides not matched to a gene: 8. The CDR3 runs 16 residues. CDR3 nucleotide sequence: TGTGCCAGCAGCTTAGAACCAGCGGGGGCCATCTACGAGCAGTACTTC. Translated, it gives CASSLEPAGAIYEQYF.

V and J are TRBV11-3 and TRBJ2-5; 11 bases are a match to TRBD2. The germline V gene encodes CDR1 SGHNT and CDR2 YENEEA. Trimming cost V 4 bases and J 8 bases; bases outside gene matches: 6. This CDR3 comprises 14 residues. CDR3 nucleotide sequence: TGTGCCAGCAGCTCGACTAGCGGGGCGGTTACCCAGTACTTC. Amino acids: CASSSTSGAVTQYF.